Below, 19 T cell receptor beta chains from the same sample are listed, as sequenced in a study of CD8 T cells in ankylosing spondylitis. MiXCR was run by TCRdb on the 5' RACE reads, yielding one entry per CDR3 protein. This sample has about 170,000 distinct CDR3 sequences, with around 20% found just once. The sample was blood, either unsorted or a sorted T cell fraction (not recorded which). These receptor sequences come from a male donor with ankylosing spondylitis or in good health (not recorded which).

This clonotype was recorded many times. J is TRBJ2-2 and V is TRBV5-1, with a possible D match to TRBD2 (6 bases). The CDR3 consists of 15 residues. Germline loops: CDR1 SGHRS, CDR2 YFSETQ. Between the trimmed V and J ends, which lost 3 bases and 6 bases, there was a span of 15 bases. The CDR3 protein is CASSSFLDYPGELFF. The CDR3 nucleotides are TGCGCCAGCAGCTCCTTCCTGGACTACCCCGGGGAGCTGTTTTTT.

The V and J genes are TRBV19 and TRBJ2-1, with unresolved D. V gave up 5 bases and J gave up 3 bases, with 11 bases separating them. This CDR3 is built from 14 residues. Germline CDR1 is LNHDA and CDR2 is SQIVND (reference sequence). CDR3 in amino acids: CASSASGHYNEQFF. DNA for the CDR3: TGTGCCAGTAGTGCCTCCGGGCACTACAATGAGCAGTTCTTC. The whole variable domain, remainder taken from reference TRBV19 and TRBJ2-1, is DGGITQSPKYLFRKEGQNVTLSCEQNLNHDAMYWYRQDPGQGLRLIYYSQIVNDFQKGDIAEGYSVSREKKESFPLTVTSAQKNPTAFYLCASSASGHYNEQFFGPGTRLTVL.

This clonotype was picked up many times. CDR3 DNA sequence: TGTGCCAGCAGCCCACAGCTCGAGCTAGCGGACGAGCAGTTCTTC. Amino acid sequence: CASSPQLELADEQFF. This chain uses TRBV7-8 with TRBJ2-1; TRBD2 matches at 7 bases. Trimming cost V 5 bases and J 10 bases; bases outside gene matches: 14. This CDR3 has 15 residues. Germline lookup yields CDR1 SGHVS and CDR2 FQNEAQ.

The V call is TRBV27, the J call TRBJ2-3; a weak D match, TRBD1 (6 bases). The CDR3 has 16 residues. Trimming took 4 bases from V and 0 from J, leaving 14 bases between them. Germline loops: CDR1 MNHEY, CDR2 SMNVEV (reference sequence). The CDR3 coding sequence is TGTGCCAGCAGTTCCCTCGACAGGCTTAGCACAGATACGCAGTATTTT. Its protein is CASSSLDRLSTDTQYF.

This clonotype was counted between two and nine times. The chain joins TRBV6-5 to TRBJ2-5, with D possibly being TRBD2 (5 bases). The CDR3 runs 14 residues. Germline V gene lookup returns CDR1 MNHEY and CDR2 SVGAGI. V was clipped by 2 bases and J by 5 bases, with 12 bases between them. DNA of the CDR3: TGTGCCAGCAGTTACCGGTCGAAGCGGGAGACCCAGTACTTC. Amino acids: CASSYRSKRETQYF.

This clonotype came up a few times. The chain combines TRBV5-1 with TRBJ1-2; possibly TRBD1 for D (5 bases). From germline, CDR1 is SGHRS and CDR2 YFSETQ. The CDR3 is 15 amino acids. Trimming took off 2 bases at V and 0 bases at J, with 11 bases between the two ends. CDR3 in amino acids: CASSFIGVTNYGYTF. Here the CDR3 DNA reads TGCGCCAGCAGCTTCATAGGGGTTACTAACTATGGCTACACCTTC. Looking up the rest from reference TRBV5-1 and TRBJ1-2 gives the full variable domain: KAGVTQTPRYLIKTRGQQVTLSCSPISGHRSVSWYQQTPGQGLQFLFEYFSETQRNKGNFPGRFSGRQFSNSRSEMNVSTLELGDSALYLCASSFIGVTNYGYTFGSGTRLTVV.

In its sample, this clonotype was seen a few times. The rearrangement joins TRBV30 to TRBJ1-1, with a tentative D call TRBD1 (5 bases). Trimming took off 6 bases at V and 0 bases at J, with 11 bases between the two ends. Looked up from germline, CDR1 is GTSNPN and CDR2 is SVGIG (reference sequence). This CDR3 contains 13 residues. The CDR3 DNA sequence: TGTGCCTGCCAGGGAAGGTTGAACACTGAAGCTTTCTTT. Amino acids: CACQGRLNTEAFF.

The chain uses TRBV6-6 and TRBJ1-4, with 7 bases aligning to TRBD1. V shed 8 bases and J 7 bases; nucleotides not matched to a gene: 7. Germline V gene lookup returns CDR1 MNHNY and CDR2 SVGAGI (reference sequence). The CDR3 totals 13 residues. CDR3 sequence: CASGQQGTEKLFF. The CDR3 coding sequence is TGTGCCAGCGGACAACAGGGGACTGAAAAACTGTTTTTT.

V and J are TRBV5-1 and TRBJ1-1; D gene uncertain. V gave up 6 bases and J gave up 1 base, with 10 bases separating them. Per the germline V gene, CDR1 is SGHRS and CDR2 is YFSETQ. The CDR3 runs 13 residues. The CDR3: CASTIQPNTEAFF. The CDR3 bases are TGCGCCAGCACCATCCAACCGAACACTGAAGCTTTCTTT.

The chain carries TRBV20-1 and TRBJ2-3; perhaps TRBD2 as D (7 bases). V shed 0 bases and J shed 4 bases, with 11 bases lying between them. The length of the CDR3 is 14 residues. Germline CDR1 and CDR2: DFQATT and SNEGSKA (reference sequence). The CDR3 reads CSARERGRADTQYF. The CDR3 DNA sequence: TGCAGTGCTAGAGAGCGGGGGCGGGCAGATACGCAGTATTTT.

This clonotype showed up just a few times. The rearrangement joins TRBV7-8 to TRBJ2-2, with 7 bases that match TRBD1. The germline gives CDR1 SGHVS, CDR2 FQNEAQ. V shed 5 bases and J 4 bases; nucleotides not matched to a gene: 10. The CDR3 runs 16 residues. This CDR3 is CASSDRAGPLTGELFF. The DNA of the CDR3 is TGTGCCAGCAGCGACAGGGCTGGTCCGCTCACCGGGGAGCTGTTTTTT.

This clonotype was counted between two and nine times. The chain combines TRBV29-1 with TRBJ2-1, with D maybe TRBD1 (5 bases). V gave up 3 bases and J gave up 4 bases, with 7 bases separating them. This CDR3 is built from 12 residues. Germline V gene data show CDR1 as SQVTM and CDR2 as ANQGSEA. The CDR3 region has the DNA TGCAGCGTTGAGACAGAGTACAATGAGCAGTTCTTC. Translation gives CSVETEYNEQFF.

This clonotype was observed at least ten times. The V call is TRBV5-1, the J call TRBJ2-1; no clear D gene. The CDR3 has 14 amino acids. Germline assignment: CDR1 SGHRS and CDR2 YFSETQ. The V gene lost 7 bases and the J gene lost 0 bases, with 11 bases spanning the gap. The CDR3: CASRAVSSYNEQFF. The CDR3 nucleotides read TGCGCCAGCCGGGCGGTGAGCTCCTACAATGAGCAGTTCTTC.

This clonotype was counted a few times. V gene TRBV2 combines with J gene TRBJ2-7; D may be TRBD1 (5 bases). Trimming stripped 8 bases from V and 4 bases from J, with 21 bases between. The CDR3 contains 15 residues. Germline V gene lookup returns CDR1 SNHLY and CDR2 FYNNEI. This chain's CDR3 is CASLDTGPGLYEQYF. DNA of the CDR3: TGTGCCAGCCTTGACACGGGTCCAGGGTTATACGAGCAGTACTTC.

This clonotype was seen more than once but under ten times. The V call is TRBV4-2, the J call TRBJ2-5; the D gene could be TRBD1 or TRBD2 (5 bases each). Between the trimmed V and J ends, which lost 0 bases and 2 bases, there was a span of 10 bases. The CDR3 is 15 amino acids. CDR1 and CDR2 (germline): LGHNA, YNFKEQ. The CDR3 DNA is TGTGCCAGCAGCCAAGAGTACGGGGCACAAGAGACCCAGTACTTC. Amino acid sequence: CASSQEYGAQETQYF.

In this sample, this clonotype turned up many times. The chain recombines TRBV5-1 with TRBJ2-7; 10 positions agree with TRBD1. This CDR3 region has 17 residues. Trimming at V came to 5 bases and at J to 0 bases, leaving 11 bases not matched to a gene. Germline V CDR1 and CDR2: SGHRS, YFSETQ. CDR3 in DNA: TGCGCCAGCAGACAAATCGACAGGGGGCGGACCTCCTACGAGCAGTACTTC. Amino acids: CASRQIDRGRTSYEQYF.

This chain joins TRBV11-2 and TRBJ2-1, with 7 bases aligning to TRBD2. Trimming took 6 bases from V and 3 from J; bases not matched to a gene: 8. CDR1 is SGHAT, CDR2 FQNNGV, per germline. The CDR3 runs to 15 residues. CDR3 sequence (DNA): TGTGCCAGCAGTCTAGGGAAGCGGGACTACAATGAGCAGTTCTTC. Protein: CASSLGKRDYNEQFF. Using reference TRBV11-2 and TRBJ2-1 for the parts outside the CDR3, the full variable domain is EAGVAQSPRYKIIEKRQSVAFWCNPISGHATLYWYQQILGQGPKLLIQFQNNGVVDDSQLPKDRFSAERLKGVDSTLKIQPAKLEDSAVYLCASSLGKRDYNEQFFGPGTRLTVL.

This clonotype was counted many times. This sequence joins TRBV10-3 and TRBJ1-1; tentatively, D is TRBD1 (5 bases). The ends were cut back, 8 bases at V and 0 bases at J, with 13 bases in the middle. CDR1 is ENHRY and CDR2 is SYGVKD in the germline V gene. The CDR3 covers 14 residues. DNA of the CDR3: TGTGCCATCTCGGCAGGGAGTATGAACACTGAAGCTTTCTTT. Its translation is CAISAGSMNTEAFF.

This clonotype was found a few times. This chain connects TRBV7-8 to TRBJ1-1, with D possibly being TRBD1 (5 bases). Trimming removed 0 bases at V and 1 base at J, with 15 bases between. Looked up from germline, CDR1 is SGHVS and CDR2 is FQNEAQ. The CDR3 is 17 residues long. CDR3 nucleotide sequence: TGTGCCAGCAGCTTAGCGCTGGGACGCCCCCCGAACACTGAAGCTTTCTTT. Translated: CASSLALGRPPNTEAFF. Together with reference TRBV7-8 and TRBJ1-1, the CDR3 gives the full variable domain: GAGVSQSPRYKVAKRGQDVALRCDPISGHVSLFWYQQALGQGPEFLTYFQNEAQLDKSGLPSDRFFAERPEGSVSTLKIQRTQQEDSAVYLCASSLALGRPPNTEAFFGQGTRLTVV.